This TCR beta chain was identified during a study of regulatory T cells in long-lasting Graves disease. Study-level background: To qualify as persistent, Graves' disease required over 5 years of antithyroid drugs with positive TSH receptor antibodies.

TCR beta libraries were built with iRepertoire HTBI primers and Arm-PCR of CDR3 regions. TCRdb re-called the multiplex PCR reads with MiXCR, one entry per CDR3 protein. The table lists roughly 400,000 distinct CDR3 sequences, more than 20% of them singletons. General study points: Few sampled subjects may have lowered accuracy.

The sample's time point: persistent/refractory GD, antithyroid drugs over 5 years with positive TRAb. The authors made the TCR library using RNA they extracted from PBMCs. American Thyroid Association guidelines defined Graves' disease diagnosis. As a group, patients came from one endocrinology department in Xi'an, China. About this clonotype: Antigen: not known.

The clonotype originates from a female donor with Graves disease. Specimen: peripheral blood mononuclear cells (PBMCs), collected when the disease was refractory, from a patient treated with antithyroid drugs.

CDR3 coding DNA: TGTGCCAGCAACATAGACCACCTATGGACCGGGGAGCTGTTTTTT. Its translation: CASNIDHLWTGELFF. The rearrangement uses TRBV12-3 or TRBV12-4 and TRBJ2-2, with D unresolved. Trimming took off 7 bases at V and 5 bases at J, with 17 bases between the two ends. CDR3 length: 15 residues.